This TCR beta chain was captured in a study of cytomegalovirus exposure and HLA in healthy donors. In the study overall: T cells numbering around 170 million yielded 95 million to 140 million unique TCR beta sequences in an earlier analysis. HLA-typed donors were the source of 80 million to 90 million unique TCRs, which an early data release held.

General observations from the study: Later genetic work tied a missense DCLRE1C variant to beta-chain V and J trimming.

PCR involved 60 Vbeta and 13 Jbeta primers. Assay used: immunoSEQ multiplex PCR; TCRdb lists only in-frame clones, some missing. This specimen shows more than 95,000 clones; the ten leading clones hold roughly 1%. On this clone: Its cognate antigen is unknown.

Germline CDR1 and CDR2: MNHEY and SVGAGI. This CDR3 has 16 amino acids. The V segment lost 4 bases and the J segment 4 bases; nucleotides outside the gene matches: 10. The chain is built from TRBV6-5 and TRBJ2-5, with TRBD1 matching over 9 bases. Input material: PBMCs. This TCR derives from a man between 18 and 29 years old in good health and CMV-seronegative. The CDR3 DNA reads as TGTGCCAGCAGTTCCTGGGGACAGGGCTGGGTAGAGACCCAGTACTTC. Amino acid sequence: CASSSWGQGWVETQYF.